The clone carrying this T cell receptor beta chain was seen many times. TCRdb passed the reads through MiXCR, listing each CDR3 protein once. In the table there are roughly 250,000 distinct CDR3 sequences, roughly an eighth of which are singletons. V was cut by 2 bases and J by 1 base, with 8 bases left in between. Germline V lookup: CDR1 MDHEN, CDR2 SYDVKM. The CDR3 length is 14 residues. The data originate from a study of T cell repertoires in cytomegalovirus infection. Material: PBMCs. This chain links TRBV28 with TRBJ1-1; D call uncertain. The sequence was collected from a human donor in good health (CMV status not recorded). Some clones in this sample may be carry-over from other donors' samples. The CDR3 DNA follows: TGTGCCAGCAGTTTACTTACAGCGAACACTGAAGCTTTCTTT. Amino acids: CASSLLTANTEAFF.